This entry features one T cell receptor beta chain sequence. This clone's antigen is unknown. The sample holds no much larger clone one base away, and base qualities are not on file. Distinct nucleotide sequences in the sample also encode this CDR3. Libraries were constructed by the immunoSEQ multiplex PCR assay. The table comes from immuneACCESS by way of TCRdb, which keeps in-frame sequences with V and J called. Part of the clones is missing from these tables; in studies checked, under half for an unresolved V gene and the rest for unknown reasons. This sample is represented by about 28,000 clones; under 95% of them were singletons. Jointly, the top ten make up roughly 5.2% of the sample. In the germline V gene, CDR1 corresponds to SGHDN and CDR2 to FVKESK. Reading from cysteine to phenylalanine, the CDR3 counts 13 amino acids. The retained sequence is limited to the CDR3, 39 bases, with the frame set at the first base. Trimming at the junction amounts to 1 base on V and 6 bases on J, and the germline ends lie 7 bases apart.

This sample was included in a study of T cell changes during pregnancy in multiple sclerosis (dated by TCRdb to about 2019). Regarding the research as a whole: The study looked at changes in the T cell repertoire across pregnancy in women with multiple sclerosis.

The rearrangement combines TRBV14 with TRBJ2-1, with an unclear D gene assignment. The material was peripheral blood, obtained in the first trimester of pregnancy. The source of this sequence is a female donor in good health, enrolled as a control in a pregnancy study. The nucleotide sequence is TGTGCCAGCAGCCAAGGTCCTTTCAATGAGCAGTTCTTC. Translated, it reads CASSQGPFNEQFF.